The clone carrying this TCR beta chain was picked up a small number of times. CDR3 length: 16 residues. Unmatched junction bases numbered 5, after V lost 2 bases and J lost 2 bases. In germline, CDR1 is DFQATT, CDR2 SNEGSKA (reference sequence). The sample belongs to a study of human T cells and chemical hapten exposure. As for time point: pre-sensitization, week 0. The treatment was: therapeutic diphenylcyclopropenone sensitization with weekly scalp DPC. Donors were 18 to 70-year-old alopecia patients suitable for DPC. TCRdb redid the calling of the RACE reads with MiXCR, one entry per CDR3 protein. The data hold tens of thousands of distinct CDR3 sequences, with approximately 7.6% observed a single time.

The rearrangement joins TRBV20-1 to TRBJ2-3, with 12 bases aligning to TRBD2. The receptor was isolated from a woman in her fifties or sixties with alopecia areata. Some clones in this sample may be carry-over from other donors' samples. The sequences come from whole blood, collected in connection with sensitization to the hapten diphenylcyclopropenone (DPC). The CDR3 loop is CSARTPSGRVTDTQYF. CDR3 nucleotides: TGCAGTGCTAGAACCCCTAGCGGGAGGGTCACAGATACGCAGTATTTT.